Presented here are 10 T cell receptor beta chains from one specimen sequenced in a study of blood T cell repertoires in COVID-19 (dated by TCRdb to the early 2020s). Receptor amplification or capture employed the immunoSEQ multiplex PCR assay. TCRdb took over this immuneACCESS table, retaining in-frame rearrangements with V and J assigned. Such tables are incomplete; in checked studies, under half of the missing clones stem from an unresolved V gene, and the remainder is unexplained. This sample holds about 210,000 clones; around nine tenths were observed only once. In total, the top ten clones hold 1.4% to 1.5% of the sample. Sequenced sample: peripheral blood. The receptors were gathered from a man aged 18 to 29 with active or convalescent COVID-19.

The CDR3 bases are TGTGCCAGCAACCCCGTAGCGGCCGGGCAGCCCCAGCATTTT. This translates into CASNPVAAGQPQHF. The chain links TRBV6-5 to TRBJ1-5; D gene unclear. Between the trimmed V and J ends, which lost 7 bases and 7 bases, there was a span of 17 bases. Germline V lookup: CDR1 MNHEY, CDR2 SVGAGI. CDR3 size: 14 residues.

This clone was detected once. The chain employs TRBV28 and TRBJ2-7; possible D gene TRBD1, 5 bases. V lost 5 bases and J lost 6, with 14 bases in between. This CDR3 spans 13 amino acids. Germline CDR1 reads MDHEN; CDR2 reads SYDVKM. Written as DNA, the CDR3 is TGTGCCAGCAGTCTCCAGGGCAGGGCCGAGCAGTACTTC. Translated, it gives CASSLQGRAEQYF.

This clone was seen only once. This chain connects TRBV28 to TRBJ2-7; TRBD2 matches 7 bases. This CDR3 is built from 16 residues. Per germline, CDR1 MDHEN and CDR2 SYDVKM. Trimming cost V 1 base and J 2 bases; bases outside gene matches: 8. As DNA, the CDR3 is TGTGCCAGCAGTTTATCTGGACTAGAAGGTGCCTACGAGCAGTACTTC. This translates into CASSLSGLEGAYEQYF.

The J gene is TRBJ2-5, the V gene TRBV5-1; 7 bases agree with TRBD1. From germline, CDR1 is SGHRS and CDR2 YFSETQ. V shed 4 bases, J shed 2 bases, and the junction held 5 bases outside the gene matches. The CDR3 runs to 14 residues. The CDR3 spells CASSPGTVQETQYF. CDR3 nucleotide sequence: TGCGCCAGCAGCCCCGGGACAGTTCAAGAGACCCAGTACTTC.

The rearrangement uses TRBV4-1 and TRBJ1-1, with D maybe TRBD1 (6 bases). Germline V gene sequence: CDR1 MGHRA, CDR2 YSYEKL. Trimming took 0 bases from V and 1 from J, leaving 12 bases between them. CDR3 length equals 16 residues. This CDR3 reads CASSQDYGQPNTEAFF. The CDR3 DNA sequence: TGCGCCAGCAGCCAAGATTATGGACAGCCGAACACTGAAGCTTTCTTT.

The chain joins TRBV3-1 (or the pseudogene TRBV3-2) to TRBJ2-7; 8 bases align to TRBD2. V dropped 3 bases and J dropped 1; count of bases not matched to a gene: 8. The germline V gene has CDR1 LGHDT and CDR2 YNNKEL (reference sequence). The CDR3 extends over 16 amino acids. The CDR3 bases are TGTGCCAGCAGCCATTCAACTAGCGGCCCTTCCTACGAGCAGTACTTC. This sequence encodes CASSHSTSGPSYEQYF.

DNA for the CDR3: TGTGCCACCCAGGACGGCCAGGGCGCGCCCGGGGAGCTGTTTTTT. It translates to CATQDGQGAPGELFF. The genes are TRBV27 and TRBJ2-2, with D possibly TRBD1 on 5 matching bases. Looked up from germline, CDR1 is MNHEY and CDR2 is SMNVEV (reference sequence). V lost 10 bases and J lost 6, with 21 bases in between. The CDR3 is 15 residues long.

The rearrangement uses TRBV6-5 and TRBJ2-7, with 11 bases fitting TRBD2. The germline V gene encodes CDR1 MNHEY and CDR2 SVGAGI. V trimming: 4 bases; J trimming: 7 bases; junction bases outside the gene matches: 6. The CDR3 covers 14 residues. The DNA for the CDR3 is TGTGCCAGCAGTTTAGCGGGAGGGCCGGGGGAGCAGTACTTC. Translated, it gives CASSLAGGPGEQYF.

The sample holds many counts of this clone. The rearrangement joins TRBV11-2 to TRBJ2-1, with 11 bases lining up with TRBD2. There are 15 residues in the CDR3. Per the germline V gene, CDR1 is SGHAT and CDR2 is FQNNGV. J lost 4 bases, V lost 3 bases, and 2 bases had no gene match. The CDR3 loop reads CASSLGLAEYNEQFF. DNA for the CDR3: TGTGCCAGCAGCTTGGGACTAGCGGAGTACAATGAGCAGTTCTTC.

This clone has more than one count but fewer than ten. The J gene is TRBJ1-5, the V gene TRBV3-1 (or the pseudogene TRBV3-2), with a tentative D call TRBD1 (6 bases). Per germline, CDR1 LGHDT and CDR2 YNNKEL (reference sequence). This CDR3 region has 15 residues. V lost 1 base to trimming and J lost 2 bases, with 9 bases between them. CDR3 sequence reads: CASSQGQVGNQPQHF. In DNA, the CDR3 is TGTGCCAGCAGCCAAGGACAGGTGGGCAATCAGCCCCAGCATTTT.